Each of the 5 T cell receptor beta chains below was sequenced from the same sample in a study of control samples from healthy donors and cancer patients. Some clones are missing from TCRdb's copy, which holds only in-frame ones; the method was immunoSEQ multiplex PCR. Seen here are about 150,000 clones, approximately 94% observed once, and the top ten hold about 5.2%. Sequencing was carried out using blood. The receptors come from a man aged 40-50 years in good health.

The V gene is TRBV21-1, the J gene TRBJ1-5; the D call of TRBD1 is as the table states it, not checked on the DNA. TRBV21-1 counts as a pseudogene. The CDR3 spans 21 residues. The CDR3, as DNA: TGTGCCAGCAGCAAAGCGTGTCCTGTAGGGGGCACGATTGATAACAATCAGCCCCAGCATTTT. Encoded protein: CASSKACPVGGTIDNNQPQHF.

The chain employs TRBV5-1 and TRBJ2-7; D unresolved. The V gene lost 1 base and the J gene lost 5 bases, with 7 bases spanning the gap. The CDR3 has 12 residues. Germline loops: CDR1 SGHRS, CDR2 YFSETQ. The DNA for the CDR3 is TGCGCCAGCAGCTTGACGATTCACGAGCAGTACTTC. Its translation: CASSLTIHEQYF.

The V gene is TRBV28, the J gene TRBJ2-3; D is undetermined. The CDR3 runs 12 residues. Trimming left V 3 bases short and J 3 bases short, with 4 bases between. Germline V gene sequence: CDR1 MDHEN, CDR2 SYDVKM. The CDR3 sequence: CASSLETDTQYF. The DNA for the CDR3 is TGTGCCAGCAGTTTGGAAACAGATACGCAGTATTTT.

The chain is built from TRBV27 and TRBJ2-2; 7 nucleotides align to TRBD1. Trimming at V came to 6 bases and at J to 4 bases, leaving 5 bases not matched to a gene. This CDR3 has 14 amino acids. Looked up from germline, CDR1 is MNHEY and CDR2 is SMNVEV (reference sequence). As DNA, the CDR3 is TGTGCCAGCAGGACAGGGTCTATCACCGGGGAGCTGTTTTTT. Its translation: CASRTGSITGELFF.

The chain employs TRBV30 and TRBJ2-3; 8 bases align to TRBD2. CDR3 length: 15 amino acids. V gave up 0 bases and J gave up 4 bases; unmatched junction bases: 6. Germline values: CDR1 GTSNPN, CDR2 SVGIG (reference sequence). This chain's CDR3 is CAWSVRGGPPDTQYF. CDR3 nucleotides: TGTGCCTGGAGTGTCCGGGGGGGCCCCCCAGATACGCAGTATTTT.